Listed here are 21 T cell receptor beta chains from one sample, sequenced in a study of post-analysis software for immune sequencing data. Unique molecular identifiers featured in each of the TCR beta cDNA libraries. TCRdb reprocessed the PCR reads with MiXCR, giving one entry per CDR3 protein. The sample has about 160,000 distinct CDR3 sequences; 30% to 45% are singletons. This material consisted of blood, taken after autologous hematopoietic stem cell transplantation. The source is a girl between 5 and 17 years old with multiple sclerosis.

This clonotype was observed at least ten times. The CDR3 nucleotides read TGCAGCGCTTCGACAGATAGCACAGATACGCAGTATTTT. It codes for CSASTDSTDTQYF. This chain connects TRBV29-1 to TRBJ2-3; possibly TRBD1 for D (5 bases). Looked up from germline, CDR1 is SQVTM and CDR2 is ANQGSEA. Trimming shortened V by 7 bases and J by 0 bases, and 11 bases separated the two germline ends. The CDR3 is 13 amino acids.

This chain connects TRBV15 to TRBJ2-5; D is perhaps TRBD2 (5 bases). The CDR3 is 14 amino acids. V gave up 1 base and J gave up 5 bases, with 11 bases separating them. Germline values: CDR1 LNHNV, CDR2 YYDKDF (reference sequence). The CDR3 loop reads CATSRAARRETQYF. CDR3 DNA: TGTGCCACCAGCAGAGCGGCGAGGAGGGAGACCCAGTACTTC.

The table lists this clonotype with a few counts. J is TRBJ1-1 and V is TRBV6-2 or TRBV6-3; 8 bases align to TRBD1. The CDR3 is made up of 15 amino acids. Germline values: CDR1 MNHEY, CDR2 SVGEGT. The J segment lost 7 bases and the V segment lost 5 bases, leaving 12 bases of the junction unmatched. Here the CDR3 reads CASSNSGTGLGEAFF. The CDR3 coding sequence is TGTGCCAGCAGTAATTCCGGGACAGGCCTTGGTGAAGCTTTCTTT.

The chain recombines TRBV12-3 or TRBV12-4 with TRBJ2-7, with D unresolved. With 3 bases removed from V and 5 bases from J, the gap between germline ends came to 8 bases. The CDR3 is made up of 12 amino acids. CDR3 residues: CASSLKQDEQYF. In nucleotides, the CDR3 is TGTGCCAGCAGTTTGAAACAAGACGAGCAGTACTTC.

The chain recombines TRBV20-1 with TRBJ1-2; D gene uncertain. V gave up 5 bases and J gave up 7 bases, with 14 bases separating them. The CDR3 has 12 amino acids. Per germline, CDR1 DFQATT and CDR2 SNEGSKA (reference sequence). The CDR3 region has the DNA TGCAGTGCTGGGGAGCTACATATTGGCTACACCTTC. Translated: CSAGELHIGYTF.

This clonotype was counted between two and nine times. The chain has TRBV9 and TRBJ2-1; D possibly corresponds to TRBD2 (7 bases). The CDR3 loop spans 14 amino acids. The germline V gene encodes CDR1 SGDLS and CDR2 YYNGEE. V lost 3 bases, J lost 8 bases, and 15 bases lay in between. CDR3 bases: TGTGCCAGCAGCGGGGGGGGCAGTCTTGATGAGCAGTTCTTC. The encoded protein is CASSGGGSLDEQFF. The full variable domain, rest sourced from reference TRBV9 and TRBJ2-1, is DSGVTQTPKHLITATGQRVTLRCSPRSGDLSVYWYQQSLDQGLQFLIQYYNGEERAKGNILERFSAQQFPDLHSELNLSSLELGDSALYFCASSGGGSLDEQFFGPGTRLTVL.

The chain recombines TRBV29-1 with TRBJ2-5; a possible D gene is TRBD2 (6 bases). Trimming left V 5 bases short and J 2 bases short, with 15 bases between. Looked up from germline, CDR1 is SQVTM and CDR2 is ANQGSEA. This CDR3 has 14 amino acids. The CDR3 region is CSVTAAREQETQYF. CDR3 nucleotide sequence: TGCAGCGTTACGGCCGCTCGGGAGCAAGAGACCCAGTACTTC.

The rearrangement links TRBV20-1 to TRBJ2-1; 9 nucleotides line up with TRBD1. V shed 2 bases, J shed 7 bases, and the junction held 6 bases outside the gene matches. CDR1 and CDR2 from the germline V gene are DFQATT and SNEGSKA (reference sequence). The CDR3 covers 14 residues. The CDR3 DNA follows: TGCAGTGCTAGACGACAGGGGGAACGGAATGAGCAGTTCTTC. Its protein is CSARRQGERNEQFF.

The CDR3 protein is CASSSTGSYEQYF. Here the CDR3 DNA reads TGTGCCAGCAGTTCTACAGGGTCCTACGAGCAGTACTTC. This chain uses TRBV28 with TRBJ2-7; possibly TRBD1 for D (6 bases). Trimming shortened V by 4 bases and J by 1 base, and 8 bases separated the two germline ends. The CDR3 loop spans 13 amino acids. Germline CDR1 and CDR2: MDHEN and SYDVKM.

The chain joins TRBV20-1 to TRBJ1-5; tentative D call: TRBD1 (6 bases). The CDR3 spans 15 residues. V lost 5 bases to trimming and J lost 2 bases, with 16 bases between them. Per the germline V gene, CDR1 is DFQATT and CDR2 is SNEGSKA (reference sequence). CDR3 sequence: CSAAEGGSGNQPQHF. CDR3 DNA: TGCAGTGCTGCCGAGGGGGGGTCCGGCAATCAGCCCCAGCATTTT.

The rearrangement joins TRBV7-9 to TRBJ2-3; D remains ambiguous. V gave up 5 bases and J gave up 2 bases, with 14 bases separating them. Germline-derived CDR1 and CDR2 are SEHNR and FQNEAQ (reference sequence). The CDR3 is 15 amino acids. The CDR3 DNA follows: TGTGCCAGCAGCCCTTCTCTGAGTCCCACAGATACGCAGTATTTT. It codes for CASSPSLSPTDTQYF.

This clonotype was seen at least ten times. This chain uses TRBV5-1 with TRBJ2-1; TRBD2 aligns across 14 bases. This CDR3 has 14 residues. V was clipped by 7 bases and J by 5 bases; unmatched bases: 2. Germline V gives CDR1 SGHRS, CDR2 YFSETQ. CDR3 residues: CASGTSGSHNEQFF. In nucleotides, the CDR3 is TGCGCCAGCGGGACTAGCGGGAGCCACAATGAGCAGTTCTTC.

Note on this clonotype: A much larger clone is a single base away; this may be a read error. The J gene is TRBJ1-5, the V gene TRBV28, with D hard to call. The CDR3 is 12 amino acids. Germline V lookup: CDR1 MDHEN, CDR2 SYDVKM. V gave up 6 bases and J gave up 3 bases, with 6 bases separating them. Here the CDR3 reads CASSRDNQPQHF. CDR3 DNA: TGTGCCAGCAGCCGGGACAATCAGCCCCAGCATTTT.

The gene calls are TRBV20-1 and TRBJ2-3; D is ambiguous. CDR1 is DFQATT and CDR2 is SNEGSKA in the germline V gene (reference sequence). The length of the CDR3 is 15 residues. V dropped 0 bases and J dropped 3 bases, with 13 bases sitting between them. The CDR3 spells CSAREALSGTDTQYF. The CDR3 coding sequence is TGCAGTGCTAGAGAGGCACTGAGTGGGACAGATACGCAGTATTTT.

This clonotype was observed many times. For the CDR3, the DNA is TGTGCCAGCAAGACTAGGACAAGAGGGACCCAGTACTTC. Amino acid sequence: CASKTRTRGTQYF. The chain links TRBV12-3 or TRBV12-4 to TRBJ2-5; D perhaps matches TRBD2 (6 bases). The CDR3 spans 13 residues. Trimming shortened V by 7 bases and J by 7 bases, and 16 bases separated the two germline ends.

This clonotype has a handful of counts. The rearrangement joins TRBV6-6 to TRBJ1-1; no clear D gene. CDR1 is MNHNY and CDR2 is SVGAGI in the germline V gene (reference sequence). This CDR3 region has 11 residues. The V gene lost 6 bases and the J gene lost 6 bases, with 8 bases spanning the gap. The CDR3 DNA is TGTGCCAGCAGCTCCGGGGCTGAAGCTTTCTTT. It specifies CASSSGAEAFF.

The chain recombines TRBV12-3 or TRBV12-4 with TRBJ2-7, with TRBD2 matching over 9 bases. The V and J ends lost 3 bases and 5 bases, in that order; junction bases with no gene match: 8. This CDR3 contains 15 residues. DNA for the CDR3: TGTGCCAGCAGTTTTTGCGGGAGGGCCTACCACGAGCAGTACTTC. This encodes CASSFCGRAYHEQYF.

This clonotype was seen a handful of times. This sequence joins TRBV6-4 and TRBJ2-6; D call uncertain. There are 15 residues in the CDR3. Per germline, CDR1 MRHNA and CDR2 SNTAGT. Trimming pared 0 bases from V and 1 base from J, leaving 4 bases between. For the CDR3, the DNA is TGTGCCAGCAGTGACTCGGTATCTGGGGCCAACGTCCTGACTTTC. It translates to CASSDSVSGANVLTF.

This clonotype was observed a handful of times. The V call is TRBV24-1, the J call TRBJ2-3, with 7 bases lining up with TRBD1. This CDR3 spans 16 amino acids. Germline CDR1 KGHDR, CDR2 SFDVKD. Trimming removed 3 bases from V and 4 bases from J; junction bases left unmatched: 9. The CDR3 DNA is TGTGCCACCAGTGATCCGAACAGGGGTTTCGCAGATACGCAGTATTTT. Translation gives CATSDPNRGFADTQYF.

V and J are TRBV20-1 and TRBJ2-2; 7 bases line up with TRBD1. J lost 0 bases, V lost 3 bases, and 4 bases had no gene match. The CDR3 loop spans 15 amino acids. Germline loops: CDR1 DFQATT, CDR2 SNEGSKA (reference sequence). The CDR3 protein is CSARRQGANTGELFF. In nucleotides, the CDR3 is TGCAGTGCTAGGCGCCAGGGGGCGAACACCGGGGAGCTGTTTTTT.

The sample holds a few counts of this clonotype. The V and J genes are TRBV6-2 or TRBV6-3 and TRBJ2-1; TRBD2 matches at 13 bases. The CDR3 has 17 amino acids. Unmatched junction bases numbered 5, after V lost 0 bases and J lost 6 bases. Per the germline V gene, CDR1 is MNHEY and CDR2 is SVGEGT. CDR3 protein: CASSYSTGLAGFNEQFF. The CDR3 nucleotides read TGTGCCAGCAGTTACTCCACGGGACTAGCGGGATTCAATGAGCAGTTCTTC.